This T cell receptor beta chain was captured by sequencing in a study of T cell responses to AZD1222 COVID-19 vaccine. Details on this clone: The antigen remains unidentified.

Whole-study results and caveats: With dominance at 160-218 and 743-854, vaccine-associated CD4 TCRs spanned spike. Only a handful of AZD1222 recipients were seropositive at baseline.

Using immunoSEQ multiplex PCR, the repertoire was profiled, and TCRdb retains in-frame clones only, with some absent. The profile covers under 150,000 clones, with 91% appearing a single time and 2.8% taken by the ten largest. Trimming cost V 0 bases and J 2 bases, with 12 bases left between them. CDR3 length: 16 residues. CDR1 and CDR2 from the germline V gene are MGHRA and YSYEKL. This chain links TRBV4-1 with TRBJ2-3, with D possibly matching TRBD1 (5 bases). This receptor was obtained from an adult in good health. The sequences come from peripheral blood, collected on day 0 of AZD1222 vaccination. The CDR3 sequence is CASSQEQASPTDTQYF. The CDR3 DNA follows: TGCGCCAGCAGCCAAGAACAGGCCAGCCCCACAGATACGCAGTATTTT.